Following are 30 T cell receptor beta chains from one sample sequenced in a study of T cells after yellow fever vaccination. From the 5' RACE reads, TCRdb called clonotypes with MiXCR, one entry per CDR3 protein. The table includes about 550,000 distinct CDR3 sequences, approximately 21% detected once. Sequencing used PBMCs, obtained 15 days after the yellow fever booster vaccination. These receptors originate from a man between 25 and 39 years old who received the YFV17D yellow fever vaccine.

The chain links TRBV4-3 to TRBJ2-1; possibly TRBD2 for D (6 bases). CDR1 is LGHNA, CDR2 YSLEER, per germline. Trimming shortened V by 4 bases and J by 10 bases, and 17 bases separated the two germline ends. The CDR3 extends over 14 amino acids. The CDR3 region is CASSPYRDFQEQFF. CDR3 DNA sequence: TGCGCCAGCAGCCCTTACCGGGACTTCCAAGAGCAGTTCTTC.

This chain joins TRBV15 and TRBJ2-3; unclear D gene. The CDR3 totals 14 residues. Germline V lookup: CDR1 LNHNV, CDR2 YYDKDF (reference sequence). Trimming took 3 bases from V and 3 from J, leaving 10 bases between them. The CDR3 region has the DNA TGTGCCACCAGCAGGGACCTTAGAACAGATACGCAGTATTTT. Its translation: CATSRDLRTDTQYF.

This clonotype was picked up a small number of times. The chain couples TRBV9 to TRBJ2-5; 8 bases agree with TRBD1. V lost 0 bases, J lost 2 bases, and 3 bases stayed unmatched. This CDR3 contains 15 residues. CDR1 is SGDLS, CDR2 YYNGEE, per germline. CDR3 amino acids: CASSVATGGQETQYF. In DNA form, the CDR3 reads TGTGCCAGCAGCGTAGCAACAGGGGGGCAAGAGACCCAGTACTTC.

This sequence joins TRBV20-1 and TRBJ2-1; D possibly matches TRBD1 or TRBD2 (5 bases each). The CDR3 consists of 16 residues. V shed 2 bases and J shed 9 bases, with 23 bases lying between them. CDR1 is DFQATT and CDR2 is SNEGSKA in the germline V gene (reference sequence). The CDR3 loop reads CSARKDTGSRTSEQFF. Here the CDR3 DNA reads TGCAGTGCTAGAAAGGACACTGGCTCGAGAACTAGTGAGCAGTTCTTC.

In this sample, this clonotype turned up a few times. The chain couples TRBV29-1 to TRBJ2-2; D might be TRBD1 or TRBD2, each matching 6 bases. There are 14 residues in the CDR3. Between the trimmed V and J ends, which lost 6 bases and 0 bases, there was a span of 11 bases. Germline lookup yields CDR1 SQVTM and CDR2 ANQGSEA. The CDR3 DNA sequence: TGCAGCGTAGAGAGGGGGGCGAACACCGGGGAGCTGTTTTTT. This gives the protein CSVERGANTGELFF.

In its sample, this clonotype was seen a few times. The chain recombines TRBV29-1 with TRBJ2-1; the D gene is possibly TRBD2 (6 bases). Germline V gene lookup returns CDR1 SQVTM and CDR2 ANQGSEA. CDR3 length: 13 amino acids. The ends were cut back, 5 bases at V and 10 bases at J, with 18 bases in the middle. The CDR3 is CSVLDWLAGEQFF. The CDR3 DNA follows: TGCAGCGTTCTGGACTGGCTCGCGGGAGAGCAGTTCTTC.

This chain joins TRBV10-3 and TRBJ2-3, with 10 bases aligning to TRBD2. CDR1 and CDR2 (germline): ENHRY, SYGVKD. J lost 6 bases, V lost 8 bases, and 8 bases had no gene match. The CDR3 consists of 14 residues. In DNA, the CDR3 is TGTGCCATCGGGGCTAGCGGGAGTAGGGATACGCAGTATTTT. It specifies CAIGASGSRDTQYF.

This clonotype was counted a few times. This chain links TRBV7-2 with TRBJ2-5; D not resolved. Per the germline V gene, CDR1 is SGHTA and CDR2 is FQGNSA. Trimming took 8 bases from V and 5 from J, leaving 6 bases between them. This CDR3 has 10 amino acids. CDR3 protein: CASGWETQYF. The CDR3 DNA follows: TGTGCCAGCGGATGGGAGACCCAGTACTTC. Together with reference TRBV7-2 and TRBJ2-5, the CDR3 gives the full variable domain: GAGVSQSPSNKVTEKGKDVELRCDPISGHTALYWYRQSLGQGLEFLIYFQGNSAPDKSGLPSDRFSAERTGGSVSTLTIQRTQQEDSAVYLCASGWETQYFGPGTRLLVL.

This clonotype was seen only a few times. This chain joins TRBV25-1 and TRBJ2-4; either TRBD1 or TRBD2 may fit D (5 bases each). Trimming shortened V by 4 bases and J by 0 bases, and 19 bases separated the two germline ends. CDR1 MGHDK and CDR2 SYGVNS come from the germline V gene. This CDR3 region has 18 residues. CDR3 sequence (DNA): TGTGCCAGCAGTGTCAAAACCCAGGGAGCTTTAGCCAAAAACATTCAGTACTTC. It encodes CASSVKTQGALAKNIQYF.

In this sample, this clonotype turned up a few times. The chain employs TRBV6-5 and TRBJ2-6; the D gene is possibly TRBD1 (5 bases). The V end lost 2 bases, the J end lost 0 bases, and 8 bases lay between the germline ends. The V gene's germline CDR1 is MNHEY and CDR2 SVGAGI. CDR3 length: 16 residues. The CDR3 DNA sequence: TGTGCCAGCAGTTACCCAGGGCGCTCTGGGGCCAACGTCCTGACTTTC. Protein product: CASSYPGRSGANVLTF.

This clonotype was seen more than once but under ten times. The rearrangement joins TRBV10-2 to TRBJ1-4; D ambiguous. The length of the CDR3 is 15 residues. Germline values: CDR1 WSHSY, CDR2 SAAADI. Deletions cut 0 bases from V and 5 bases from J, with 10 bases between. CDR3 DNA sequence: TGCGCCAGCAGTGAGTCGAGACCGATCAATGAAAAACTGTTTTTT. Translation: CASSESRPINEKLFF.

This clonotype showed up just a few times. The chain couples TRBV6-2 or TRBV6-3 to TRBJ2-3; the D gene is possibly TRBD2 (5 bases). Germline-derived CDR1 and CDR2 are MNHEY and SVGEGT. Between the trimmed V and J ends, which lost 5 bases and 4 bases, there was a span of 22 bases. This CDR3 contains 17 residues. CDR3 sequence (DNA): TGTGCCAGCAGTCCGGCCCGACTCATCCTCGGGGCAGATACGCAGTATTTT. This encodes CASSPARLILGADTQYF.

This clonotype was found a few times. This sequence joins TRBV7-8 and TRBJ2-2; D is possibly TRBD2 (6 bases). Deletions cut 8 bases from V and 6 bases from J, with 19 bases between. Germline values: CDR1 SGHVS, CDR2 FQNEAQ. The CDR3 loop spans 15 amino acids. As DNA, the CDR3 is TGTGCCAGCGGGGAGTGGAGGGACCGAGCCGGGGAGCTGTTTTTT. This codes for CASGEWRDRAGELFF.

The chain couples TRBV18 to TRBJ2-5, with D maybe TRBD2 (5 bases). From germline, CDR1 is KGHSH and CDR2 LQKENI. The length of the CDR3 is 15 residues. V was shortened by 6 bases and J by 2 bases, with 16 bases between the two germline ends. The CDR3 DNA is TGTGCCAGCTCCCCCGTCGGGATACCTCAAGAGACCCAGTACTTC. This translates into CASSPVGIPQETQYF.

This clonotype was counted between two and nine times. V gene TRBV18 combines with J gene TRBJ2-3; either TRBD1 or TRBD2 may supply D (6 bases each). The V and J ends lost 6 bases and 4 bases respectively, with 17 bases between them. The CDR3 totals 15 residues. Germline values: CDR1 KGHSH, CDR2 LQKENI. The CDR3 nucleotides are TGTGCCAGCTCTCCGGACCCTCGGGGGCCAGATACGCAGTATTTT. This encodes CASSPDPRGPDTQYF.

CDR3 amino acids: CASSVQDGFYNEQFF. The DNA of the CDR3 is TGTGCCAGCAGTGTTCAGGACGGCTTTTACAATGAGCAGTTCTTC. The chain carries TRBV6-1 and TRBJ2-1; no clear D gene. Trimming cost V 4 bases and J 4 bases, with 14 bases left between them. Per the germline V gene, CDR1 is MNHNS and CDR2 is SASEGT. The CDR3 has 15 amino acids.

This sequence joins TRBV5-1 and TRBJ2-1; 9 bases map to TRBD2. The V gene end was trimmed by 0 bases and the J gene end by 7 bases; junction bases not matched to a gene: 14. CDR3 size: 18 residues. Germline V gene sequence: CDR1 SGHRS, CDR2 YFSETQ. CDR3 bases: TGCGCCAGCAGCTTGGCCGCGGGACTAGCACGAGGTTGGAATGAGCAGTTCTTC. Its protein product is CASSLAAGLARGWNEQFF.

This clonotype was observed a few times. The chain links TRBV15 to TRBJ1-5; no definite D call. Trimming stripped 0 bases from V and 0 bases from J, with 3 bases between. The CDR3 has 14 residues. In germline, CDR1 is LNHNV, CDR2 YYDKDF (reference sequence). CDR3 nucleotide sequence: TGTGCCACCAGCAGAGATTATAGCAATCAGCCCCAGCATTTT. Residues: CATSRDYSNQPQHF.

The chain is built from TRBV16 and TRBJ2-5; D ambiguous. The CDR3 is 13 amino acids. V was pared by 0 bases and J by 9 bases, with 11 bases between. Germline-derived CDR1 and CDR2 are KGHSY and FQNENV. The CDR3 loop reads CASSQSTEIPQYF. In DNA form, the CDR3 reads TGTGCCAGCAGCCAATCGACGGAGATCCCCCAGTACTTC. Full variable domain (missing parts from reference TRBV16 and TRBJ2-5): GEEVAQTPKHLVRGEGQKAKLYCAPIKGHSYVFWYQQVLKNEFKFLISFQNENVFDETGMPKERFSAKCLPNSPCSLEIQATKLEDSAVYFCASSQSTEIPQYFGPGTRLLVL.

The chain has TRBV11-1 and TRBJ2-5; 11 bases line up with TRBD2. This CDR3 region has 17 residues. Losses at the gene ends were 4 bases for V and 4 bases for J; bases not matched to a gene: 11. The germline gives CDR1 SGHAT, CDR2 FQDESV (reference sequence). CDR3 bases: TGTGCCAGCAGCTCCACTAGCGGGAGAGGAGCTGTAGAGACCCAGTACTTC. It codes for CASSSTSGRGAVETQYF. Complete variable domain (other parts from reference TRBV11-1 and TRBJ2-5): EAEVAQSPRYKITEKSQAVAFWCDPISGHATLYWYRQILGQGPELLVQFQDESVVDDSQLPKDRFSAERLKGVDSTLKIQPAELGDSAMYLCASSSTSGRGAVETQYFGPGTRLLVL.

This clonotype has ten or more counts. The V gene is TRBV5-5, the J gene TRBJ2-2; D remains unclear. The CDR3 has 13 residues. CDR1 and CDR2 from the germline V gene are SGHKS and YYEKEE (reference sequence). V lost 0 bases and J 7 bases, leaving 7 bases between the germline ends. The CDR3 here is CASSLAVNGELFF. CDR3 nucleotide sequence: TGTGCCAGCAGCTTGGCCGTGAACGGGGAGCTGTTTTTT.

This chain uses TRBV7-6 with TRBJ1-5, with no clear D. The germline CDR1 and CDR2 sequences are SGHVS and FNYEAQ. The germline V and J ends were trimmed by 5 bases and 3 bases, with 8 bases remaining between them. The CDR3 is 13 amino acids. The CDR3 loop is CASSPLTNQPQHF. The CDR3, as DNA: TGTGCCAGCAGCCCCCTAACCAATCAGCCCCAGCATTTT.

This clonotype has a handful of counts. The V gene is TRBV7-2, the J gene TRBJ2-1, with TRBD2 matching 7 bases. J lost 7 bases, V lost 3 bases, and 12 bases had no gene match. Germline CDR1 is SGHTA and CDR2 is FQGNSA. This CDR3 spans 16 amino acids. CDR3 in DNA: TGTGCCAGCAGCTTTCAGTCGGGAGGAAGGAGAAATGAGCAGTTCTTC. Translating gives CASSFQSGGRRNEQFF.

In its sample, this clonotype was seen many times. This chain connects TRBV3-1 to TRBJ2-1; tentatively, D is TRBD2 (5 bases). V was trimmed by 0 bases and J by 7 bases, leaving 16 bases between them. The CDR3 is 16 amino acids. The germline gives CDR1 LGHDT, CDR2 YNNKEL (reference sequence). The CDR3 loop reads CASSQDILALGNEQFF. For the CDR3, the DNA is TGTGCCAGCAGCCAAGATATCCTAGCTTTGGGAAATGAGCAGTTCTTC.

This clonotype appeared many times. This chain connects TRBV7-8 to TRBJ2-5; the match to TRBD2 covers 8 bases. CDR3 length equals 15 residues. The ends lost 4 bases at V and 5 bases at J; junction bases unmatched: 9. The germline gives CDR1 SGHVS, CDR2 FQNEAQ. The CDR3 DNA reads as TGTGCCAGCAGCTCCCCTAGCGGGTGGAGGGAGACCCAGTACTTC. Protein sequence: CASSSPSGWRETQYF.

The chain joins TRBV4-3 to TRBJ2-1; TRBD2 agrees at 8 bases. Trimming cost V 6 bases and J 12 bases; bases outside gene matches: 19. The CDR3 totals 16 residues. Germline V gene sequence: CDR1 LGHNA, CDR2 YSLEER. The CDR3 sequence is CASRGGAGLGPPRQFF. The DNA of the CDR3 is TGCGCCAGCAGGGGTGGGGCGGGACTAGGGCCCCCTCGGCAGTTCTTC.

This clonotype showed up just a few times. The chain employs TRBV12-3 or TRBV12-4 and TRBJ2-1; no firm D call. Trimming removed 6 bases from V and 7 bases from J, with 7 bases in between. This CDR3 contains 11 residues. The CDR3 reads CASRVVNEQFF. DNA for the CDR3: TGTGCCAGCAGGGTCGTGAATGAGCAGTTCTTC.

As DNA, the CDR3 is TGTGCCAGCACCCCCGGGACTAGATTTTACAATGAGCAGTTCTTC. This sequence encodes CASTPGTRFYNEQFF. The rearrangement joins TRBV12-3 or TRBV12-4 to TRBJ2-1; TRBD2 matches at 8 bases. The J segment lost 4 bases and the V segment lost 7 bases, leaving 9 bases of the junction unmatched. This CDR3 has 15 residues.

This clonotype turned up a few times. V usage is TRBV5-1 and J usage is TRBJ2-2, with 7 nucleotides matching TRBD2. V lost 0 bases and J lost 4; bases outside the gene matches: 9. CDR1 and CDR2 from the germline V gene are SGHRS and YFSETQ. This CDR3 contains 17 residues. The CDR3 bases are TGCGCCAGCAGCTTGGCGAGCGGGATTTCCCCCACCGGGGAGCTGTTTTTT. Its translation is CASSLASGISPTGELFF.

This clonotype has a handful of counts. The genes are TRBV20-1 and TRBJ2-3, with D unclear. The CDR3 is 19 amino acids. Between the trimmed V and J ends, which lost 2 bases and 0 bases, there was a span of 24 bases. CDR1 DFQATT and CDR2 SNEGSKA come from the germline V gene (reference sequence). CDR3 protein: CSARSRLTRKPTSTDTQYF. CDR3 coding DNA: TGCAGTGCTAGATCTCGGCTCACTCGGAAACCCACTAGCACAGATACGCAGTATTTT.